These 2 T cell receptor beta chains were all obtained from the same sample, sequenced in a study of T cells after yellow fever vaccination. TCRdb re-derived calls from the 5' RACE reads in MiXCR, one entry per CDR3 protein. The sample carries 400,000 or so distinct CDR3 sequences, more than 5.5% recorded once. The specimen comprised PBMCs, sampled 5 days after the yellow fever booster vaccination. The source is a young man who received the YFV17D yellow fever vaccine.

The chain links TRBV11-2 to TRBJ2-3, with TRBD1 as a possible D gene (6 bases). The CDR3 loop spans 13 amino acids. Trimming left V 4 bases short and J 8 bases short, with 13 bases between. Germline CDR1 SGHAT, CDR2 FQNNGV. The chain's CDR3 is CASSSQRGGTQYF. The CDR3 nucleotides read TGTGCCAGCAGCTCTCAACGAGGGGGTACGCAGTATTTT.

The rearrangement links TRBV2 to TRBJ2-2; TRBD1 might be the D (6 bases). Germline V lookup: CDR1 SNHLY, CDR2 FYNNEI. This CDR3 is built from 15 residues. With 4 bases removed from V and 5 bases from J, the gap between germline ends came to 14 bases. The CDR3 DNA sequence: TGTGCCAGCAGTGCGACCCATACAGGGACCGGGGAGCTGTTTTTT. Translation gives CASSATHTGTGELFF.